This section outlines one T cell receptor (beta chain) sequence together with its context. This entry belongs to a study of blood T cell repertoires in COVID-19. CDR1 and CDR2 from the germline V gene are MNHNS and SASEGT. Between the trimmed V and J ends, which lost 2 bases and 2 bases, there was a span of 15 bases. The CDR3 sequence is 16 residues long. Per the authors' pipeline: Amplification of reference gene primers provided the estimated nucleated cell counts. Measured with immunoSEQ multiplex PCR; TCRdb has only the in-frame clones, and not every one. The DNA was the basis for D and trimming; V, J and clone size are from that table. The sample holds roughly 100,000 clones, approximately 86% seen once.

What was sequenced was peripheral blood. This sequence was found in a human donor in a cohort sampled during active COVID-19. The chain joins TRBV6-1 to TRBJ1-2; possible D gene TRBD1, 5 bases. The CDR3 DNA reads TGTGCCAGCAGTGAAAATGGTCAGGGTTCCAACTATGGCTACACCTTC. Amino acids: CASSENGQGSNYGYTF.